The present T cell receptor beta chain was sequenced within a study of blood T cells in healthy people across ages (dated by TCRdb to the mid-2010s). Study-level background: In model experiments, roughly one uniquely barcoded TCR beta cDNA molecule per two T cells was captured by template switching. Age-related changes in TCR beta repertoire diversity were measured in the study by deep sequencing normalized with unique cDNA molecular identifiers. Four age groups were formed from the donors: young (average 16 years), middle-aged (less than 40), aged (more than 55) and long-lived (roughly 88). For two donors (one aged 18 to 29 and one aged 80 or older), the study analyzed two additional independent replicas of 1 million unique cDNA reads from the same blood draw. To avoid experimental bias, donors of different ages were spread randomly across the sequencing lanes. Results and caveats for the whole study, not just this receptor: Observed TCR beta diversity per million T cells fell roughly linearly with age, and a significant reduction was already apparent by age around 40. The percentage of naive T cells measured by flow cytometry correlated strongly with observed TCR beta diversity. The long-lived group showed more naive CD4+ T cells, fewer expanded clones and increased TCR diversity than the aged group, suggesting age selection. Estimates of total diversity from one million sequenced T cells were regarded as lower bounds and underestimates. Bulk unsorted PBMC profiling prevented conclusive comparison of naive and antigen-experienced compartments. Because the CMV infection status of the donors was unknown, age-related changes in expanded clonotypes may potentially have been confounded.

Regarding this clonotype: It lacks a known antigen. Base qualities are missing; no much larger clone stands one base away.

The CDR3 goes from the cysteine to the phenylalanine over 11 residues. The kept DNA is CDR3 alone, 33 bases in frame from the first base. Reading the germline V gene (reference sequence) gives CDR1 DFQATT and CDR2 SNEGSKA. Trimming at the junction amounts to 5 bases on V and 2 bases on J, and the germline ends lie 6 bases apart. Donors were approximately 42 systemically healthy Caucasian individuals from Russia aged 6 to 90 years. Around 9.9 milliliters of peripheral blood were collected from each donor into EDTA-treated Vacutainer tubes. Ficoll-Paque density-gradient centrifugation was used to isolate PBMCs, with at least 6 million per sample. Trizol reagent was used to extract total RNA from the PBMCs, yielding at least 5.5 micrograms per sample. The percentages of naive CD45RAhigh/CD27high T cells were determined by flow cytometry on a PBMC aliquot from every donor. Libraries came from 5' RACE. The reads were generated on an Illumina HiSeq 2500. The second PCR ran for roughly 6 to 11 cycles and used a J-beta primer mix along with a sample-barcoded 5' primer. A template-switch 5' adaptor carrying 12 random nucleotides introduced a unique molecular identifier onto each TCR beta cDNA molecule. Each sample yielded at least 2.5 million CDR3-containing paired-end reads. First-strand cDNA was synthesized from all RNA with the Mint cDNA synthesis kit, primed by a TRBC-specific oligonucleotide. Following uracil-DNA glycosylase treatment, all cDNA underwent a first 18-cycle PCR with the universal primers M1SS and BC2_uni_R. The authors' pipeline ran thus. Normalization of each sample was performed by random selection of 1 million high-quality reads, each carrying a distinct molecular identifier. Instead of being binned into consensus sequences, reads with shared molecular identifiers were discarded. CDR3 identification, clonotype clustering and error correction used MiTCR with a Q25 quality threshold and the strictest error-elimination algorithm. A nonparametric unseen species model using Euler transformation provided a lower-bound estimate of total TCR beta diversity. Through fastp at Q25 and MiXCR, TCRdb rebuilt clones from the public reads, retaining in-frame beta chains. A single entry per CDR3 protein holds the most common genes and DNA from its merged rows. The V and J calls, along with clone size, are taken from TCRdb and not from the paper's own processing. Within this sample are 600,000 or so distinct CDR3 sequences, with 25% to 30% of them counted one time only. Of the sample, 15% to 19% is held by the ten largest clones.

The chain is assembled from TRBV20-1 and TRBJ1-2, with the D gene too uncertain to name. The receptor was derived from a woman at least 80 years old in good health. Specimen: blood. The CDR3 protein: CSASTNYGYTF. The bases are TGCAGTGCTTCGACAAACTATGGCTACACCTTC.